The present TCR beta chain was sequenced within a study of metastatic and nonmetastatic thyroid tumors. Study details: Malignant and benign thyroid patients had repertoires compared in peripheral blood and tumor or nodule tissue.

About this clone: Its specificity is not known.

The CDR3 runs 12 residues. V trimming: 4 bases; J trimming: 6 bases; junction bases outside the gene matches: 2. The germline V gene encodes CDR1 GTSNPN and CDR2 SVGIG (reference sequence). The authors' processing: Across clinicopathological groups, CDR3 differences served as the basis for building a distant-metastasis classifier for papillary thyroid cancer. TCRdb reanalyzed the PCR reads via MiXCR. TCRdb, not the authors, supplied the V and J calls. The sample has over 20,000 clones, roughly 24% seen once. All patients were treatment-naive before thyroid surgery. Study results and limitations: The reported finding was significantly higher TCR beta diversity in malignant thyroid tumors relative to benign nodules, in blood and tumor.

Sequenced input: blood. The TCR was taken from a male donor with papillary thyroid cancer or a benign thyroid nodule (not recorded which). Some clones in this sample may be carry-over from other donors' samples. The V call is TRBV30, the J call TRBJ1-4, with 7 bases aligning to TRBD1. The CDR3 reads CAWNQGDEKLFF. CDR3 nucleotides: TGTGCCTGGAACCAGGGGGATGAAAAACTGTTTTTT.